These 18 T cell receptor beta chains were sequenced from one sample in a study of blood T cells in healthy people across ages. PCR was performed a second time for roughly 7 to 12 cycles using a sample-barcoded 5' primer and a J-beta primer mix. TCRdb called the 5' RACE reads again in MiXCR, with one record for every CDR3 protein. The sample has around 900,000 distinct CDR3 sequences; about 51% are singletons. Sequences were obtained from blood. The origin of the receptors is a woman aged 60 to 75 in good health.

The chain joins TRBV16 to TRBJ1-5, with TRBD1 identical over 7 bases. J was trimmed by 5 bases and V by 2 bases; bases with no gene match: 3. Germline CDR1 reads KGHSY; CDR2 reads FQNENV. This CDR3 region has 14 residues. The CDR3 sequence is CASSQTGTDQPQHF. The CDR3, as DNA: TGTGCCAGCAGCCAAACCGGGACAGATCAGCCCCAGCATTTT.

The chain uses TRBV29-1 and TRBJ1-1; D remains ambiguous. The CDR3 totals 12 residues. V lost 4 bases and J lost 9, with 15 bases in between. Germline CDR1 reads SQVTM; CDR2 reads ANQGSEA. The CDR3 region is CSVGYNGQKAFF. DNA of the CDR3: TGCAGCGTTGGTTACAACGGGCAAAAAGCTTTCTTT.

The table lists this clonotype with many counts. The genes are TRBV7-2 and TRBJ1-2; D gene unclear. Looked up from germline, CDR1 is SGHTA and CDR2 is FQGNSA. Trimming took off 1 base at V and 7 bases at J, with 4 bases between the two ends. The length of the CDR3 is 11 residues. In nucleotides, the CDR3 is TGTGCCAGCAGCTTAGGGGGTGGCTACACCTTC. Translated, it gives CASSLGGGYTF.

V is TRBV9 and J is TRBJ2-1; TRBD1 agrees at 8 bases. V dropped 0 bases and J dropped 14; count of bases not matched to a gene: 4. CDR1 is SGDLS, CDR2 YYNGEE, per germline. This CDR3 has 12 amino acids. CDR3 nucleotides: TGTGCCAGCAGCGTAGTGGGGGACAGGAAGTTCTTC. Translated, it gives CASSVVGDRKFF. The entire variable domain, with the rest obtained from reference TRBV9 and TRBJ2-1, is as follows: DSGVTQTPKHLITATGQRVTLRCSPRSGDLSVYWYQQSLDQGLQFLIQYYNGEERAKGNILERFSAQQFPDLHSELNLSSLELGDSALYFCASSVVGDRKFFGPGTRLTVL.

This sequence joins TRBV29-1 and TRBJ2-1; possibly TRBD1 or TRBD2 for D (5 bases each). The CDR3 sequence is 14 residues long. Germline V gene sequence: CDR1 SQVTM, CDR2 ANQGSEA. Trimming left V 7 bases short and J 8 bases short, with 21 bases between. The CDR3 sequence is CSASDRDVRHEQFF. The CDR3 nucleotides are TGCAGCGCCTCCGACCGGGACGTTCGGCATGAGCAGTTCTTC.

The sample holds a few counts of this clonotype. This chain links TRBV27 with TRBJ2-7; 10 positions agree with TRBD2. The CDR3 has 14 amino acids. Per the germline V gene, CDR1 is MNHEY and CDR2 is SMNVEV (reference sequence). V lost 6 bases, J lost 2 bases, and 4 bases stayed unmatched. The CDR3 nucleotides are TGTGCCAGCAGGGGACTAGCGTCCACCTACGAGCAGTACTTC. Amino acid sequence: CASRGLASTYEQYF.

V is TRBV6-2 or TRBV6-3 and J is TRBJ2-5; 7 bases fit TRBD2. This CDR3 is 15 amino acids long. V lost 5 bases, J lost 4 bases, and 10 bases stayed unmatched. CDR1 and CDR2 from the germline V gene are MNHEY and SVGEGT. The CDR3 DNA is TGTGCCAGCAGTAACGCAGGGCGGGAGCGAGAGACCCAGTACTTC. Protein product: CASSNAGRERETQYF.

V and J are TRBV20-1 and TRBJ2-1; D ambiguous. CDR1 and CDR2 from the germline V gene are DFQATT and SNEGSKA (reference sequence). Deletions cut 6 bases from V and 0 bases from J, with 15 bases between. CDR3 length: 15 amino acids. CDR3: CSAPPESRSYNEQFF. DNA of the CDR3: TGCAGTGCCCCACCCGAAAGTCGCTCCTACAATGAGCAGTTCTTC.

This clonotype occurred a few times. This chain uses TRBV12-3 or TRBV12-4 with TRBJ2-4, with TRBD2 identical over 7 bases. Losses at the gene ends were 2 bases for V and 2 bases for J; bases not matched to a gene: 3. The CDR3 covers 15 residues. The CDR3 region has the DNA TGTGCCAGCAGTTTATGGCGGGGGACCAAAAACATTCAGTACTTC. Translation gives CASSLWRGTKNIQYF.

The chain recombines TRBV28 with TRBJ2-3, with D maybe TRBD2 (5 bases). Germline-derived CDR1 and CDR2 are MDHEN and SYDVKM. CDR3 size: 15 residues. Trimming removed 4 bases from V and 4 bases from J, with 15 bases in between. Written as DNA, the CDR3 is TGTGCCAGCAGTTCCTTAGCGCTAAGTCCAGATACGCAGTATTTT. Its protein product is CASSSLALSPDTQYF. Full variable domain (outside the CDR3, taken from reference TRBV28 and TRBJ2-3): DVKVTQSSRYLVKRTGEKVFLECVQDMDHENMFWYRQDPGLGLRLIYFSYDVKMKEKGDIPEGYSVSREKKERFSLILESASTNQTSMYLCASSSLALSPDTQYFGPGTRLTVL.

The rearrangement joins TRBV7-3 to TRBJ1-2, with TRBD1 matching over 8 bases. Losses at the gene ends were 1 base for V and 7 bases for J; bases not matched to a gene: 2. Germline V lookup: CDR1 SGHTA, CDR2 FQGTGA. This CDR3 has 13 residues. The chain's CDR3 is CASSLKDRVGYTF. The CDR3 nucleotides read TGTGCCAGCAGCTTAAAGGACAGGGTTGGCTACACCTTC.

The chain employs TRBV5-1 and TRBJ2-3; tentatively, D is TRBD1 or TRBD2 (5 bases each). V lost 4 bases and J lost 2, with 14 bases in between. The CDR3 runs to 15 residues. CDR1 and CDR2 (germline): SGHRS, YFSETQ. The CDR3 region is CASSPGMGTTDTQYF. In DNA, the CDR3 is TGCGCCAGCAGCCCTGGAATGGGGACCACAGATACGCAGTATTTT.

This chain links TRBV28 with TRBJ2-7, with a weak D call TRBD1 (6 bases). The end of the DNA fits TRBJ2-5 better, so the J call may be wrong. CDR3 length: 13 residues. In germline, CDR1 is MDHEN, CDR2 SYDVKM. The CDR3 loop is CASSFQGLETQYF. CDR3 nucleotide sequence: TGTGCCAGCAGTTTTCAGGGGCTTGAGACCCAGTACTTC.

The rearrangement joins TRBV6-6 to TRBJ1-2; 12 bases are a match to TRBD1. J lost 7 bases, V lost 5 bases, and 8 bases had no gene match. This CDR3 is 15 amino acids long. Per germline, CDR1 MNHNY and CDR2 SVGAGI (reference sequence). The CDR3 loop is CASSDPGQGAIGYTF. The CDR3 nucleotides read TGTGCCAGCAGTGATCCGGGACAGGGGGCGATTGGCTACACCTTC.

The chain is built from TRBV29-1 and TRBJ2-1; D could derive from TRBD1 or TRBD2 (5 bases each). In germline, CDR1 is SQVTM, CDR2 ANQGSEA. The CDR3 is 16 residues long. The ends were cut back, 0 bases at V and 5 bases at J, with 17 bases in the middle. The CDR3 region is CSVEDQGAGADNEQFF. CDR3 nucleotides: TGCAGCGTTGAAGATCAGGGCGCCGGGGCTGACAATGAGCAGTTCTTC.

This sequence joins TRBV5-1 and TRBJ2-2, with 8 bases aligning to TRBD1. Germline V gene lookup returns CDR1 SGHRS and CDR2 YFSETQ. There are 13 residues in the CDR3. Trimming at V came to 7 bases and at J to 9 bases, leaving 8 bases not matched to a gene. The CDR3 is CASRMDRVRELFF. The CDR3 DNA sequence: TGCGCCAGCCGAATGGACAGGGTGCGGGAGCTGTTTTTT.

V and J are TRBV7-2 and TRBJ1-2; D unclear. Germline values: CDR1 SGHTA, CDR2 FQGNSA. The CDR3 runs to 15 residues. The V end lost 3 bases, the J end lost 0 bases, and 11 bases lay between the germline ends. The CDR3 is CASSFLSETNYGYTF. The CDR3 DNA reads TGTGCCAGCAGCTTTCTATCGGAAACTAACTATGGCTACACCTTC.

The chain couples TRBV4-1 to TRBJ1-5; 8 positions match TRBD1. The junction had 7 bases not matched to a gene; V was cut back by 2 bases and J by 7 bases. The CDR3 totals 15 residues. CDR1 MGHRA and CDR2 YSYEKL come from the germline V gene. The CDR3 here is CASSQSRTGLQPQHF. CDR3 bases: TGCGCCAGCAGCCAATCTAGGACAGGGCTCCAGCCCCAGCATTTT.